The 2 T cell receptor beta chains given below trace back to one sample, sequenced in a study of blood T cell repertoires in COVID-19. Measured with immunoSEQ multiplex PCR; TCRdb has only the in-frame clones, and not every one. The repertoire includes roughly 26,000 clones, around 95% of them detected once, and more than 3.5% sits in the top ten. The material sequenced was peripheral blood. The receptors derive from a human donor with active COVID-19. The donor label of this sample is uncertain.

This chain uses TRBV4-1 with TRBJ2-5, with D perhaps TRBD2 (6 bases). Looked up from germline, CDR1 is MGHRA and CDR2 is YSYEKL. The V and J ends lost 1 base and 2 bases respectively, with 11 bases between them. This CDR3 region has 15 residues. The CDR3 here is CASSQGGGGQETQYF. The CDR3 DNA follows: TGCGCCAGCAGCCAAGGGGGTGGGGGGCAAGAGACCCAGTACTTC.

This clone is a singleton in its sample. V usage is TRBV19 and J usage is TRBJ1-5; unclear D gene. The germline V gene has CDR1 LNHDA and CDR2 SQIVND (reference sequence). V lost 7 bases and J lost 2, with 9 bases in between. The CDR3 consists of 13 residues. The CDR3 sequence is CASNPGGNQPQHF. CDR3 nucleotide sequence: TGTGCCAGTAACCCCGGAGGCAATCAGCCCCAGCATTTT.